This T cell receptor beta chain was recorded in a study of OX40 agonist ivuxolimab in advanced cancers. This CDR3 spans 15 amino acids. V lost 5 bases, J lost 1 base, and 2 bases stayed unmatched. CDR1 and CDR2 from the germline V gene are LNHDA and SQIVND (reference sequence). Profiling relied on immunoSEQ multiplex PCR, and the TCRdb table lists in-frame clones only, not all of them. In the table there are tens of thousands of clones, roughly nine tenths of which are singletons. The rearrangement joins TRBV19 to TRBJ2-1; TRBD2 agrees at 10 bases. The TCR comes from an adult with an advanced solid tumor such as melanoma, head and neck, liver or kidney cancer. The input for sequencing was CD4+ or CD8+ T cells sorted from blood, taken in a trial of the OX40 agonist ivuxolimab. CDR3 region: CASSASGSSYNEQFF. Here the CDR3 DNA reads TGTGCCAGTAGTGCTAGCGGGAGTTCCTACAATGAGCAGTTCTTC.